One and the same sample provided the 19 T cell receptor beta chains below, sequenced in a study of T cells in Graves' hyperthyroidism and ophthalmopathy. Amplified regions were TCR beta CDR3 sequences from RNA transcripts. With the HTBI primer set, the TCR CDR3 went through a first round of RT-PCR. MiXCR, applied by TCRdb to the multiplex PCR reads, yields one record per CDR3 protein. The data show approximately 600,000 distinct CDR3 sequences, with less than 25% seen just once and 34% held by the top ten. Sequencing was carried out using blood. These receptors were taken from a man aged 25 to 45 with Graves' ophthalmopathy.

There are a few counts of this clonotype. The J gene is TRBJ2-2, the V gene TRBV28; the D is unclear. CDR1 and CDR2 from the germline V gene are MDHEN and SYDVKM. The CDR3 has 17 residues. Deletions cut 1 base from V and 2 bases from J, with 14 bases between. The chain's CDR3 is CASSLLTPADNTGELFF. CDR3 DNA: TGTGCCAGCAGTTTATTAACACCGGCTGATAACACCGGGGAGCTGTTTTTT.

This clonotype turned up a few times. The chain joins TRBV12-3 or TRBV12-4 to TRBJ2-7; D may be TRBD2 (7 bases). This CDR3 is 15 amino acids long. V was trimmed by 0 bases and J by 3 bases, leaving 12 bases between them. The CDR3 here is CASSLAGGAGYEQYF. The CDR3 DNA follows: TGTGCCAGCAGTTTAGCGGGGGGGGCAGGCTACGAGCAGTACTTC.

This clonotype occurred a few times. This chain uses TRBV2 with TRBJ2-3, with D unresolved. V gave up 6 bases and J gave up 0 bases, with 10 bases separating them. The CDR3 consists of 14 residues. CDR1 is SNHLY and CDR2 is FYNNEI in the germline V gene. CDR3: CASRVGLSTDTQYF. For the CDR3, the DNA is TGTGCCAGCAGAGTCGGTCTAAGCACAGATACGCAGTATTTT.

V gene TRBV29-1 combines with J gene TRBJ2-7; tentatively, D is TRBD1 (5 bases). CDR1 SQVTM and CDR2 ANQGSEA come from the germline V gene. This CDR3 has 13 amino acids. V gave up 8 bases and J gave up 0 bases, with 14 bases separating them. This CDR3 is CSFSDTSSYEQYF. In nucleotides, the CDR3 is TGCAGCTTCTCGGACACCAGCTCCTACGAGCAGTACTTC.

A few counts support this clonotype. V and J are TRBV20-1 and TRBJ2-7, with a weak D call TRBD2 (6 bases). The CDR3 length is 14 residues. Germline-derived CDR1 and CDR2 are DFQATT and SNEGSKA (reference sequence). The V and J ends lost 6 bases and 2 bases respectively, with 17 bases between them. The CDR3 spells CSAHGERVPYEQYF. The DNA for the CDR3 is TGCAGTGCCCACGGGGAGCGGGTCCCCTACGAGCAGTACTTC.

The chain carries TRBV5-1 and TRBJ2-3; TRBD2 aligns across 16 bases. The CDR3 is 18 amino acids. Per the germline V gene, CDR1 is SGHRS and CDR2 is YFSETQ. The trim removed 4 bases at V and 4 bases at J, leaving 9 bases unmatched. The CDR3 loop is CASSRPGTSGRGADTQYF. In DNA form, the CDR3 reads TGCGCCAGCAGCAGACCCGGGACTAGCGGGAGGGGTGCAGATACGCAGTATTTT.

This clonotype came up many times. The chain has TRBV20-1 and TRBJ1-2, with 8 bases that match TRBD1. V lost 5 bases to trimming and J lost 5 bases; unmatched junction nucleotides: 7. Germline lookup yields CDR1 DFQATT and CDR2 SNEGSKA (reference sequence). The CDR3 sequence is 13 residues long. The CDR3 sequence is CSAFSGTGYGYTF. Written as DNA, the CDR3 is TGCAGTGCTTTCTCCGGGACAGGTTATGGCTACACCTTC.

The CDR3 nucleotides read TGTGCCAGCAGCGACTCCGGGGGCTGGGTCCTCTACGAGCAGTACTTC. It translates to CASSDSGGWVLYEQYF. J is TRBJ2-7 and V is TRBV28, with D perhaps given as TRBD1 or TRBD2 (6 bases each). The V gene's germline CDR1 is MDHEN and CDR2 SYDVKM. Trimming took 6 bases from V and 3 from J, leaving 21 bases between them. The CDR3 has 16 amino acids.

The V call is TRBV27, the J call TRBJ2-2, with 9 bases aligning to TRBD2. Unmatched junction bases numbered 9, after V lost 2 bases and J lost 8 bases. This CDR3 has 16 amino acids. Per the germline V gene, CDR1 is MNHEY and CDR2 is SMNVEV (reference sequence). The CDR3 DNA reads TGTGCCAGCAGTTTAGGGTCTAGCGGGATCGCAGGGGAGCTGTTTTTT. This sequence encodes CASSLGSSGIAGELFF.

This clonotype came up many times. J is TRBJ1-1 and V is TRBV28; unclear D gene. CDR3 length: 14 residues. The V end lost 4 bases, the J end lost 1 base, and 10 bases lay between the germline ends. The germline gives CDR1 MDHEN, CDR2 SYDVKM. The CDR3: CASSYGEGNTEAFF. The CDR3 DNA is TGTGCCAGCAGTTACGGGGAGGGGAACACTGAAGCTTTCTTT.

The chain has TRBV11-2 and TRBJ2-5; D is unresolved. CDR1 is SGHAT and CDR2 is FQNNGV in the germline V gene. The CDR3 covers 13 residues. Trimming removed 1 base at V and 5 bases at J, with 8 bases between. CDR3 nucleotides: TGTGCCAGCAGCTTAGTGGTCCCCGAGACCCAGTACTTC. Its translation is CASSLVVPETQYF.

This clonotype was detected a few times. This chain joins TRBV29-1 and TRBJ2-3; 11 positions match TRBD2. Germline-derived CDR1 and CDR2 are SQVTM and ANQGSEA. V gave up 4 bases and J gave up 2 bases; unmatched junction bases: 11. CDR3 size: 17 residues. The CDR3 nucleotides are TGCAGCGTTGCGGGGACTAGCGGTAAGATCGCCACAGATACGCAGTATTTT. Protein: CSVAGTSGKIATDTQYF.

This chain uses TRBV6-1 with TRBJ1-1; 7 bases agree with TRBD1. V shed 2 bases and J 5 bases; nucleotides not matched to a gene: 11. Germline V gene lookup returns CDR1 MNHNS and CDR2 SASEGT. The CDR3 extends over 16 amino acids. CDR3 in amino acids: CASSEMRGGGWTEAFF. The CDR3 DNA sequence: TGTGCCAGCAGTGAAATGAGAGGGGGCGGGTGGACTGAAGCTTTCTTT.

This clonotype has a handful of counts. The rearrangement links TRBV29-1 to TRBJ2-1; D is perhaps TRBD2 (5 bases). Germline V gene data show CDR1 as SQVTM and CDR2 as ANQGSEA. The CDR3 is 14 residues long. The V end was cut by 3 bases, the J end by 4 bases, with 13 bases between. The CDR3 DNA follows: TGCAGCGTTGACGGGCCGCGAGGGTACAATGAGCAGTTCTTC. This encodes CSVDGPRGYNEQFF.

This clonotype was seen only a few times. The chain recombines TRBV2 with TRBJ2-7; 13 bases are a match to TRBD2. Trimming at V came to 7 bases and at J to 6 bases, leaving 6 bases not matched to a gene. The CDR3 extends over 14 amino acids. Germline V gives CDR1 SNHLY, CDR2 FYNNEI. The CDR3: CASKGLAGVSEQYF. In DNA, the CDR3 is TGTGCCAGCAAAGGACTAGCGGGAGTTAGCGAGCAGTACTTC.

This clonotype was counted many times. The V call is TRBV28, the J call TRBJ2-3; TRBD1 matches 8 bases. CDR3 length: 15 amino acids. Trimming removed 6 bases from V and 6 bases from J; junction bases left unmatched: 11. Germline values: CDR1 MDHEN, CDR2 SYDVKM. The CDR3 sequence: CASSRLQGGGDTQYF. The CDR3, as DNA: TGTGCCAGCAGCCGCCTACAGGGGGGTGGCGATACGCAGTATTTT.

Comment on this clonotype: This may arise from a read error, as a much more abundant clone is one base away. The chain uses TRBV7-8 and TRBJ2-5; D is ambiguous. CDR1 is SGHVS and CDR2 is FQNEAQ in the germline V gene. The CDR3 has 14 amino acids. The CDR3 DNA reads TGTGCCAGCGGCTTAGTTACCGACGCGGAGACCCAGTACTTC. Amino acids: CASGLVTDAETQYF.

J is TRBJ2-5 and V is TRBV5-6; 9 positions agree with TRBD2. The germline V gene has CDR1 SGHDT and CDR2 YYEEEE. This CDR3 region has 13 residues. V dropped 6 bases and J dropped 8; count of bases not matched to a gene: 8. The CDR3 DNA is TGTGCCAGCACCACCCTAGCGGGACTAACCCAGTACTTC. This gives the protein CASTTLAGLTQYF.

A word on this clonotype: A junction boundary mismatches the germline segment, possibly from a read error. The chain couples TRBV7-9 to TRBJ2-3, with TRBD2 matching 13 bases. In germline, CDR1 is SEHNR, CDR2 FQNEAQ (reference sequence). The CDR3 has 15 amino acids. The CDR3 reads CAGSPGLAGVPTQYF. Written as DNA, the CDR3 is TGTGCCGGCAGCCCCGGACTAGCGGGAGTACCTACGCAGTATTTT.